The present entry profiles one T cell receptor (beta chain) with its context. The data were taken from a study of cytomegalovirus exposure and HLA in healthy donors. Overall study context: Among about 190 million T cells, an earlier analysis found roughly 120 million unique TCR beta sequences. Most genotyped donors, over 70% of about 400, had Caucasian-associated genetic ancestry.

It was with 60 Vbeta and 13 Jbeta primers that the PCR ran. Using immunoSEQ multiplex PCR, the repertoire was profiled, and TCRdb retains in-frame clones only, with some absent. The sample has about 84,000 clones, and its top ten clones hold more than 0.45%. V lost 2 bases and J 5 bases, leaving 13 bases between the germline ends. Per germline, CDR1 SGDLS and CDR2 YYNGEE. The length of the CDR3 is 14 residues. This chain links TRBV9 with TRBJ1-1; D uncertain. Specimen: PBMCs. The receptor was isolated from a man in his fifties in good health and CMV-seronegative. CDR3 bases: TGTGCCAGCAGCGTTGGCCTTTCGGGGACTGAAGCTTTCTTT. Its translation: CASSVGLSGTEAFF.